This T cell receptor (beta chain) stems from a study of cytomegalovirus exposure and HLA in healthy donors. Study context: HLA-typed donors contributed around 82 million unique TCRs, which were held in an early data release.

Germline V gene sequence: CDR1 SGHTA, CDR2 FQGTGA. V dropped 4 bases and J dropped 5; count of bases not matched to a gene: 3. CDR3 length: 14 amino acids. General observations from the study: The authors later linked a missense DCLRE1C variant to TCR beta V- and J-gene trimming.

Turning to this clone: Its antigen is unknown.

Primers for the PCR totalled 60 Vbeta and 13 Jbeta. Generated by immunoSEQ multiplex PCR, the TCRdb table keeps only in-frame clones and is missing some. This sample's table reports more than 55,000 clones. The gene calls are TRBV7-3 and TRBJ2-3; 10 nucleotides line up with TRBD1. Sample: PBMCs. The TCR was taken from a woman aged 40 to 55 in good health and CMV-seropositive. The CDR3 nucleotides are TGTGCCAGCAGCTCGGGACAGGGGATAGATACGCAGTATTTT. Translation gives CASSSGQGIDTQYF.